The 5 T cell receptor beta chains below were found in one sample sequenced in a study of breast tumors, draining lymph nodes, adjacent tissues. TCRdb ran MiXCR on the multiplex PCR reads and lists one entry per CDR3 protein. The sample consists of under 150,000 distinct CDR3 sequences, 20% to 25% of them appearing once. Breast cancer patients provided tissue from their axillary draining lymph nodes. The source material was axillary lymph node tissue. Source of these receptors: a female donor with breast cancer. Some clones in this sample may be carry-over from other donors' samples.

V and J are TRBV5-6 and TRBJ2-1; 14 bases are shared with TRBD2. The CDR3 length is 15 residues. CDR1 is SGHDT, CDR2 YYEEEE, per germline. J was trimmed by 8 bases and V by 3 bases; bases with no gene match: 4. CDR3 in DNA: TGTGCCAGCAGCTGGGGACTAGCGGGAGCTTATGAGCAGTTCTTC. Protein product: CASSWGLAGAYEQFF.

Many counts were recorded for this clonotype. DNA for the CDR3: TGCAGTGCTAGGGCCACAGGGATCCACGAGCAGTACTTC. Protein product: CSARATGIHEQYF. This chain links TRBV20-1 with TRBJ2-7, with a tentative D call TRBD1 (6 bases). Between the trimmed V and J ends, which lost 3 bases and 5 bases, there was a span of 14 bases. The germline V gene has CDR1 DFQATT and CDR2 SNEGSKA (reference sequence). CDR3 length: 13 amino acids.

Only one count was recorded for this clonotype. A much larger clone lies one base from this, so it may be a read error. The chain has TRBV11-2 and TRBJ1-4; possibly TRBD1 for D (6 bases). The CDR3 has 14 amino acids. Germline-derived CDR1 and CDR2 are SGHAT and FQNNGV. V was pared by 3 bases and J by 13 bases, with 18 bases between. The CDR3 loop reads CASSLEDRVKRLFF. CDR3 coding DNA: TGTGCCAGCAGCTTGGAGGACAGAGTGAAAAGACTGTTTTTT.

This clonotype was detected ten times or more. V usage is TRBV20-1 and J usage is TRBJ1-5; tentative D call: TRBD1 (6 bases). The CDR3 loop spans 14 amino acids. V was cut by 7 bases and J by 2 bases, with 15 bases left in between. CDR1 is DFQATT, CDR2 SNEGSKA, per germline (reference sequence). In DNA, the CDR3 is TGCAGTGTGGGGGGGGGGCAGGGCAATCAGCCCCAGCATTTT. Translating it yields CSVGGGQGNQPQHF.

This clonotype has at least ten counts. The chain links TRBV7-3 to TRBJ2-7, with D perhaps matching TRBD1 (5 bases). Germline V gene lookup returns CDR1 SGHTA and CDR2 FQGTGA. The length of the CDR3 is 14 residues. V was clipped by 5 bases and J by 2 bases, with 13 bases between them. In DNA form, the CDR3 reads TGTGCCAGCAGCCCCCAGGGCGGCCCCTACGAGCAGTACTTC. It encodes CASSPQGGPYEQYF.